This TCR beta chain appears in the sequencing data of a study of OX40 agonist ivuxolimab in advanced cancers. Study overall: Patients were treated with ivuxolimab, an agonistic anti-OX40 (CD134) antibody. Ivuxolimab was delivered to patients intravenously every 2 weeks at doses spanning 0.01 to 10 mg/kg.

This CDR3 spans 15 amino acids. With 2 bases clipped from V and 6 bases from J, the junction kept 2 bases outside the gene matches. The germline gives CDR1 MNHEY, CDR2 SVGAGI. TCRdb's table, derived via immunoSEQ multiplex PCR, lists solely in-frame clones and lacks some. This sample has 60,000 to 80,000 clones; 84% occur once, and the top ten carry about 4.1%. This specimen was CD4+ or CD8+ T cells sorted from blood, taken in a trial of the OX40 agonist ivuxolimab. The sequence derives from an adult with an advanced solid tumor such as melanoma, head and neck, liver or kidney cancer. The J gene is TRBJ1-6, the V gene TRBV6-5, with 9 bases fitting TRBD1. The CDR3 here is CASSYAGQGNSPLHF. The CDR3 nucleotides are TGTGCCAGCAGTTACGCGGGACAGGGTAATTCACCCCTCCACTTT.